Listed here are 18 T cell receptor beta chains from one sample, sequenced in a study of post-analysis software for immune sequencing data. Overall study results and limits: In patients, TRBV5-6, TRBV5-1 and TRBV20-1 belonged to roughly 5 TRBV segments found more frequently than in controls.

These receptors lack a known antigen. The TCR beta cDNA libraries carried unique molecular identifiers. TCRdb reprocessed the PCR reads with MiXCR, giving one entry per CDR3 protein. The table records around 400,000 distinct CDR3 sequences, roughly 40% of them present only once. The sequenced sample was blood. The receptors here all came from a girl aged 2 to 10 with multiple sclerosis.

This clonotype has a handful of counts. The chain employs TRBV29-1 and TRBJ1-4; D might be TRBD1 (5 bases). Germline V gives CDR1 SQVTM, CDR2 ANQGSEA. Trimming took off 3 bases at V and 4 bases at J, with 12 bases between the two ends. This CDR3 has 14 amino acids. The CDR3, as DNA: TGCAGCGTTGATGTAGGGACCCTTAATGAAAAACTGTTTTTT. Protein product: CSVDVGTLNEKLFF.

This clonotype showed up just a few times. V and J are TRBV29-1 and TRBJ2-5; D could derive from TRBD1 or TRBD2 (5 bases each). V was clipped by 6 bases and J by 0 bases, with 11 bases between them. Germline loops: CDR1 SQVTM, CDR2 ANQGSEA. This CDR3 contains 13 residues. The CDR3 region has the DNA TGCAGCGTGGAGGACATAGACCAAGAGACCCAGTACTTC. Protein: CSVEDIDQETQYF.

This CDR3 is CASKAGLDYGYTF. CDR3 nucleotides: TGTGCCAGCAAAGCGGGATTGGACTATGGCTACACCTTC. The rearrangement links TRBV7-9 to TRBJ1-2; unclear D gene. Per the germline V gene, CDR1 is SEHNR and CDR2 is FQNEAQ (reference sequence). The CDR3 consists of 13 residues. V was cut by 7 bases and J by 3 bases, with 12 bases left in between.

This clonotype appeared a few times. This chain joins TRBV6-6 and TRBJ2-7, with TRBD1 matching over 8 bases. Per germline, CDR1 MNHNY and CDR2 SVGAGI (reference sequence). The CDR3 covers 13 residues. The V gene end was trimmed by 9 bases and the J gene end by 3 bases; junction bases not matched to a gene: 7. This CDR3 is CASRSGGSYEQYF. The CDR3 region has the DNA TGTGCCAGTAGATCAGGGGGCAGCTACGAGCAGTACTTC.

The DNA of the CDR3 is TGCGCCAGCAGCCCGGGACAGGGCCACCCCTACGAGCAGTACTTC. Protein sequence: CASSPGQGHPYEQYF. The chain recombines TRBV5-1 with TRBJ2-7; 9 bases are shared with TRBD1. The V segment lost 4 bases and the J segment 2 bases; nucleotides outside the gene matches: 7. This CDR3 has 15 amino acids. In germline, CDR1 is SGHRS, CDR2 YFSETQ. Supplemented by reference TRBV5-1 and TRBJ2-7, the full variable domain reads KAGVTQTPRYLIKTRGQQVTLSCSPISGHRSVSWYQQTPGQGLQFLFEYFSETQRNKGNFPGRFSGRQFSNSRSEMNVSTLELGDSALYLCASSPGQGHPYEQYFGPGTRLTVT.

The chain recombines TRBV24-1 with TRBJ1-4; TRBD1 matches at 12 bases. V lost 3 bases, J lost 8 bases, and 3 bases stayed unmatched. CDR1 is KGHDR, CDR2 SFDVKD, per germline. The CDR3 is 15 amino acids. The CDR3 bases are TGTGCCACCAGTGATGGGGGACAGGGGGCGGAAAAACTGTTTTTT. Its protein product is CATSDGGQGAEKLFF.

This clonotype was counted many times. The V gene is TRBV20-1, the J gene TRBJ2-3; no clear D. The CDR3 sequence is 11 residues long. V lost 6 bases and J lost 3, with 7 bases in between. The germline V gene encodes CDR1 DFQATT and CDR2 SNEGSKA (reference sequence). Here the CDR3 DNA reads TGCAGTGCCCCGTCTACAGATACGCAGTATTTT. This codes for CSAPSTDTQYF.

The V gene is TRBV28, the J gene TRBJ2-7; unclear D gene. The CDR3 is made up of 10 amino acids. Germline V gives CDR1 MDHEN, CDR2 SYDVKM. V was cut by 7 bases and J by 5 bases, with 6 bases left in between. The CDR3 nucleotides are TGTGCCAGCAAGGGAAACGAGCAGTACTTC. It is translated as CASKGNEQYF.

This clonotype was recorded a few times. The CDR3 nucleotides read TGCAGTGCCACCGGGACAGGGACAACCTATGAGCAGTTCTTC. Translating it yields CSATGTGTTYEQFF. The genes are TRBV20-1 and TRBJ2-1, with 9 bases fitting TRBD1. The CDR3 has 14 residues. J lost 8 bases, V lost 6 bases, and 11 bases had no gene match. CDR1 and CDR2 from the germline V gene are DFQATT and SNEGSKA (reference sequence).

This sequence joins TRBV20-1 and TRBJ1-1; the D gene is possibly TRBD1 (6 bases). V shed 6 bases and J shed 0 bases, with 14 bases lying between them. Germline V gives CDR1 DFQATT, CDR2 SNEGSKA (reference sequence). The CDR3 is made up of 14 amino acids. The CDR3 DNA reads as TGCAGTGCCCCTTGGACAGTAATGAACACTGAAGCTTTCTTT. This gives the protein CSAPWTVMNTEAFF.

The rearrangement joins TRBV29-1 to TRBJ2-5; maybe TRBD1 (6 bases). The CDR3 is 14 residues long. The V end was cut by 4 bases, the J end by 0 bases, with 12 bases between. The germline CDR1 and CDR2 sequences are SQVTM and ANQGSEA. The CDR3: CSVGAGTYQETQYF. The CDR3 DNA follows: TGCAGCGTTGGGGCCGGGACATACCAAGAGACCCAGTACTTC.

This clonotype was picked up one time. The chain employs TRBV6-5 and TRBJ2-7; D uncertain. V was clipped by 7 bases and J by 1 base, with 14 bases between them. The CDR3 runs to 14 residues. Per germline, CDR1 MNHEY and CDR2 SVGAGI. In DNA, the CDR3 is TGTGCCAGCATGAGGTCGATGGAATCCTACGAGCAGTACTTC. Its translation is CASMRSMESYEQYF.

This clonotype showed up many times. The chain uses TRBV7-9 and TRBJ2-1; D call uncertain. V lost 5 bases to trimming and J lost 10 bases, with 24 bases between them. This CDR3 comprises 16 residues. The germline CDR1 and CDR2 sequences are SEHNR and FQNEAQ (reference sequence). As DNA, the CDR3 is TGTGCCAGCAGCAATACCCAAAAGGCAGCTCTTCCCGAGCAGTTCTTC. Translation gives CASSNTQKAALPEQFF.

This CDR3 is CASSFGGWYQETQYF. The CDR3 DNA is TGTGCCAGCAGCTTCGGCGGTTGGTACCAAGAGACCCAGTACTTC. V gene TRBV7-3 combines with J gene TRBJ2-5; D not resolved. V lost 3 bases and J 0 bases, leaving 11 bases between the germline ends. Germline CDR1 and CDR2: SGHTA and FQGTGA. This CDR3 region has 15 residues. The full variable domain, its missing parts supplied by reference TRBV7-3 and TRBJ2-5, is GAGVSQTPSNKVTEKGKYVELRCDPISGHTALYWYRQSLGQGPEFLIYFQGTGAADDSGLPNDRFFAVRPEGSVSTLKIQRTERGDSAVYLCASSFGGWYQETQYFGPGTRLLVL.

This clonotype came up a few times. The rearrangement joins TRBV29-1 to TRBJ2-3, with D unresolved. CDR1 and CDR2 (germline): SQVTM, ANQGSEA. The germline V and J ends were trimmed by 1 base and 0 bases, with 5 bases remaining between them. The CDR3 consists of 13 residues. CDR3 nucleotides: TGCAGCGTTGAAGTTGAGAGCACAGATACGCAGTATTTT. Translating it yields CSVEVESTDTQYF.

This clonotype was counted many times. V is TRBV6-2 or TRBV6-3 and J is TRBJ2-1; D may be TRBD1 or TRBD2 (5 bases each). Between the trimmed V and J ends, which lost 9 bases and 9 bases, there was a span of 24 bases. Germline CDR1 reads MNHEY; CDR2 reads SVGEGT. The CDR3 consists of 15 residues. The CDR3 DNA sequence: TGTGCCAGTATACAAGGAAGGTTTCTTGGGGGTGAGCAGTTCTTC. Translating it yields CASIQGRFLGGEQFF.

The V call is TRBV20-1, the J call TRBJ2-7; D remains unclear. This CDR3 spans 15 amino acids. V gave up 1 base and J gave up 0 bases, with 13 bases separating them. Germline loops: CDR1 DFQATT, CDR2 SNEGSKA (reference sequence). This CDR3 reads CSARAPEQSSYEQYF. The CDR3 bases are TGCAGTGCTAGAGCCCCAGAGCAGAGCTCCTACGAGCAGTACTTC.

The table lists this clonotype with a few counts. The J gene is TRBJ2-5, the V gene TRBV11-2; possible D gene TRBD2, 6 bases. The CDR3 runs 20 residues. Germline CDR1 SGHAT, CDR2 FQNNGV. V lost 0 bases, J lost 7 bases, and 30 bases lay in between. CDR3 residues: CASSLELAGLTFAIRGTQYF. The CDR3 DNA is TGTGCCAGCAGCTTAGAACTAGCAGGTTTAACGTTCGCTATACGGGGGACCCAGTACTTC.